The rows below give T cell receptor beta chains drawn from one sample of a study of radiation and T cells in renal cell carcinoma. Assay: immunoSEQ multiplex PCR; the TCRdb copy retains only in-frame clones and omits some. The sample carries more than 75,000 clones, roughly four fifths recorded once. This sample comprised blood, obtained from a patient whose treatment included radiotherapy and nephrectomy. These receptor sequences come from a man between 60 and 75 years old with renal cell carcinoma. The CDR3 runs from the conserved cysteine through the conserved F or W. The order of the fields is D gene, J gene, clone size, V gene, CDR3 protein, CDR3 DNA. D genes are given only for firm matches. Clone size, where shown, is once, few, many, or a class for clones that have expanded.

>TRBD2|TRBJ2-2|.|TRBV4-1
CASRPAGGRTGELFF
TGCGCCAGCAGACCAGCGGGAGGGAGGACCGGGGAGCTGTTTTTT
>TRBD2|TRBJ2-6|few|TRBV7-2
CASSLREAGANVLTF
TGTGCCAGCAGCTTACGGGAGGCTGGGGCCAACGTCCTGACTTTC
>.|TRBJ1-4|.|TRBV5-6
CASSLLASTNEKLFF
TGTGCCAGCAGCCTCTTGGCGTCAACTAATGAAAAACTGTTTTTT
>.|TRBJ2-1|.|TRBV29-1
CSVAYGSYNEQFF
TGCAGCGTTGCTTATGGGTCATACAATGAGCAGTTCTTC
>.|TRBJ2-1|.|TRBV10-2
CASSPEGGSYNEQFF
TGCGCCAGCAGCCCCGAGGGGGGTTCCTACAATGAGCAGTTCTTC
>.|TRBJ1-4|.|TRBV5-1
CASSLRRGGEKLFF
TGCGCCAGCAGCTTGCGTCGGGGAGGTGAAAAACTGTTTTTT
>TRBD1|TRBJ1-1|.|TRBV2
CASRPGQPSEAFF
TGTGCCAGCAGACCGGGACAGCCGTCTGAAGCTTTCTTT
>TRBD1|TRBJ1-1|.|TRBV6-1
CASRRGQGSAEAFF
TGTGCCAGCAGAAGGGGACAGGGTAGCGCTGAAGCTTTCTTT
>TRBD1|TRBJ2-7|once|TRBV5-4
CATGRGDRANYEQYF
TGTGCCACCGGCAGGGGGGACAGGGCCAATTACGAGCAGTACTTC
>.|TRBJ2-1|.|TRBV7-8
CASSMAQLREQFF
TGTGCCAGCAGCATGGCCCAGCTGCGTGAGCAGTTCTTC
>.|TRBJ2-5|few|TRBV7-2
CASSSGGGRAETQYF
TGTGCCAGCAGCTCAGGGGGGGGCAGGGCAGAGACCCAGTACTTC
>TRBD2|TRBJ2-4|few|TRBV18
CASSPPRSGAKNIQYF
TGTGCCAGCTCACCACCGCGTAGCGGGGCCAAAAACATTCAGTACTTC
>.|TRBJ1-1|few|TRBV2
CASSGLLMVEAFF
TGTGCCAGCAGTGGACTTCTTATGGTTGAAGCTTTCTTT
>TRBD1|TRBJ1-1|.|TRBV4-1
CASSQPGTANTEAFF
TGCGCCAGCAGCCAACCCGGGACAGCGAACACTGAAGCTTTCTTT
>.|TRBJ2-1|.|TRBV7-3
CASSLTGSPFNEQFF
TGTGCCAGCAGCTTAACAGGCAGCCCCTTCAATGAGCAGTTCTTC
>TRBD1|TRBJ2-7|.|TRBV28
CASSLGPGGHYEQYF
TGTGCCAGCAGCCTCGGGCCAGGGGGCCACTACGAGCAGTACTTC
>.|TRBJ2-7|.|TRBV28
CASSLRASWDEQYF
TGTGCCAGCAGTTTAAGGGCCAGTTGGGACGAGCAGTACTTC
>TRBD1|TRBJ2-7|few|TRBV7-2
CASSLGQGAVEQYF
TGTGCCAGCAGCTTAGGACAGGGAGCCGTCGAGCAGTACTTC
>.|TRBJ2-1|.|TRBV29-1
CSVGGSGLNNEQFF
TGCAGCGTTGGCGGGTCCGGACTTAACAATGAGCAGTTCTTC
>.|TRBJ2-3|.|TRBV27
CASSLWTESGQDTQYF
TGTGCCAGCAGTTTGTGGACTGAATCGGGCCAAGATACGCAGTATTTT
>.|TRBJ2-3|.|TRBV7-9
CASGNGLAVDTQYF
TGTGCCAGCGGAAACGGGTTAGCGGTAGATACGCAGTATTTT
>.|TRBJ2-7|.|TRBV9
CASSVISSPGGEQYF
TGTGCCAGCAGCGTAATCAGCTCACCAGGGGGGGAGCAGTACTTC
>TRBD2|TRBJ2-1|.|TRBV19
CASRAGDFYNEQFF
TGTGCCAGTAGGGCGGGAGACTTCTACAATGAGCAGTTCTTC
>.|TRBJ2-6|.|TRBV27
CASSLSQNNVLTF
TGTGCCAGCAGTTTATCACAAAACAACGTCCTGACTTTC
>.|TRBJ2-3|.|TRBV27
CASSLFFPAPPDTQYF
TGTGCCAGCAGTTTATTTTTCCCCGCCCCCCCAGATACGCAGTATTTT
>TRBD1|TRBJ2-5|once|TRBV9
CASSVTGVGGETQYF
TGTGCCAGCAGCGTCACAGGGGTAGGAGGAGAGACCCAGTACTTC
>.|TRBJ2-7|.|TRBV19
CASSRSPDFSSQYF
TGTGCCAGTAGTAGATCCCCGGACTTTTCGTCCCAGTACTTC
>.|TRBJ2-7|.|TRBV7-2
CASSSLGGYEQYF
TGTGCCAGCAGCTCGCTCGGTGGCTACGAGCAGTACTTC
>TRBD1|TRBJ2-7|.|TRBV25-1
CASSDRTGGHEQYF
TGTGCCAGCAGTGACAGGACAGGGGGCCACGAGCAGTACTTC
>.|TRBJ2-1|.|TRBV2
CASGRSEISSYNEQFF
TGTGCCAGCGGGCGTAGCGAGATAAGCTCCTACAATGAGCAGTTCTTC
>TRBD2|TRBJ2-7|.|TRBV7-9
CASSWSGSYEQYF
TGTGCCAGCAGCTGGAGCGGGAGCTACGAGCAGTACTTC
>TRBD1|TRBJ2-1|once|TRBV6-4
CASSSRDRGLGEQFF
TGTGCCAGCAGTTCCCGGGACAGGGGGCTTGGTGAGCAGTTCTTC
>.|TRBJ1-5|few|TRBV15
CATSTSQRRQPQHF
TGTGCCACCAGCACTTCCCAAAGGAGGCAGCCCCAGCATTTT
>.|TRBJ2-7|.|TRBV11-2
CASSTDRRNEQYF
TGTGCCAGCAGTACAGACAGGAGGAACGAGCAGTACTTC
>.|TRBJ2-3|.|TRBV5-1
CASSSRTGPDTQYF
TGCGCCAGCAGCTCCCGAACAGGGCCAGATACGCAGTATTTT
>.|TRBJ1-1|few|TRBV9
CASKPGTANTEAFF
TGTGCCAGCAAACCCGGGACGGCGAACACTGAAGCTTTCTTT
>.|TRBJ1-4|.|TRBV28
CASSLYGRGSEKLFF
TGTGCCAGCAGTTTATATGGGCGCGGGAGTGAAAAACTGTTTTTT
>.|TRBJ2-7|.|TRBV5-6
CASSVAGPGAFYEQYF
TGTGCCAGCAGCGTTGCGGGCCCGGGAGCCTTCTACGAGCAGTACTTC
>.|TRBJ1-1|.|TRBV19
CASSITGLAFF
TGTGCCAGTAGTATAACCGGGTTGGCTTTCTTT
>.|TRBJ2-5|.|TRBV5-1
CASSLEGGDGETQYF
TGCGCCAGCAGCTTGGAGGGTGGGGACGGGGAGACCCAGTACTTC
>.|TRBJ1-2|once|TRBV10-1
CASSEPGGDGYTF
TGCGCCAGCAGTGAACCAGGAGGAGATGGCTACACCTTC
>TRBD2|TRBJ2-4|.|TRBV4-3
CASSPMTSGRAGAKNIQYF
TGCGCCAGCAGCCCCATGACTAGCGGGAGGGCCGGGGCCAAAAACATTCAGTACTTC
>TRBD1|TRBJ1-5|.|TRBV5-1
CASSTRQGEAPQHF
TGCGCCAGCAGCACCCGACAGGGAGAAGCGCCCCAGCATTTT
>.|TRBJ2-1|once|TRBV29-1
CSVELLEQFF
TGCAGCGTTGAACTACTTGAGCAGTTCTTC
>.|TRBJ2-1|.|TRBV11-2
CASSLLGLGNEQFF
TGTGCCAGCAGCTTGTTGGGGCTCGGCAATGAGCAGTTCTTC